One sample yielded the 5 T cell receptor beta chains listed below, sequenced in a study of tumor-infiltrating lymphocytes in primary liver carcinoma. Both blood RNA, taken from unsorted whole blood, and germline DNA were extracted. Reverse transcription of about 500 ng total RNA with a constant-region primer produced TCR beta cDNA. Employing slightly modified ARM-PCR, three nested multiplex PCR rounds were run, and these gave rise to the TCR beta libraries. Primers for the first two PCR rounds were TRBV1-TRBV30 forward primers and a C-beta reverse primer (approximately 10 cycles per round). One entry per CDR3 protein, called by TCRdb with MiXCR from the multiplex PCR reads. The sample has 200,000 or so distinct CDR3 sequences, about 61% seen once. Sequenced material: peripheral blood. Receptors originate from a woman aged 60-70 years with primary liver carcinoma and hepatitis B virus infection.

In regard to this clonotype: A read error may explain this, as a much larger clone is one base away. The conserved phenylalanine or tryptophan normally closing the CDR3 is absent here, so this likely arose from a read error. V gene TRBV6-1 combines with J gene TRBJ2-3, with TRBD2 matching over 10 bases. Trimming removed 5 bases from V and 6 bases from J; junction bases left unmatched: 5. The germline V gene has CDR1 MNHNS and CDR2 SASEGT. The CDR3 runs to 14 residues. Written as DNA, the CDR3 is TGTGCCAGCAGTCTACTAGCGGGATTTGATACGCAGTATCTT. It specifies CASSLLAGFDTQYL.

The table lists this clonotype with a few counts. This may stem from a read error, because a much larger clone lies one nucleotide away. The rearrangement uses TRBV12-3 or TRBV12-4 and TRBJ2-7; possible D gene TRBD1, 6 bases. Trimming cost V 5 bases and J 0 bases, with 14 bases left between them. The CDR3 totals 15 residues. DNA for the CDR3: TGTGCCAGCAGTCCGCGGACAGTCGCCTCCTACGAGCAGTACTTC. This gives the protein CASSPRTVASYEQYF.

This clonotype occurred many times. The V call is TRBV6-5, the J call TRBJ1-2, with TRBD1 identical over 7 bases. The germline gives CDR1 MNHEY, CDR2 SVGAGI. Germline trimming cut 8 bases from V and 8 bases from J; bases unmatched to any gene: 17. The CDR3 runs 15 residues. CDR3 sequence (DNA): TGTGCCAGCTTTCGGGGCTCAGGGGGTACTAACGGCTACACCTTC. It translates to CASFRGSGGTNGYTF.

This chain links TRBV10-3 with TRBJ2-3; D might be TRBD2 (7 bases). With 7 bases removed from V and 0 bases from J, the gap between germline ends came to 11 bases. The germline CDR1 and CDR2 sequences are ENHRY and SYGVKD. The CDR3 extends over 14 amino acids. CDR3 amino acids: CAINRGGSTDTQYF. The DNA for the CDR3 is TGTGCCATCAATAGGGGGGGGAGCACAGATACGCAGTATTTT.

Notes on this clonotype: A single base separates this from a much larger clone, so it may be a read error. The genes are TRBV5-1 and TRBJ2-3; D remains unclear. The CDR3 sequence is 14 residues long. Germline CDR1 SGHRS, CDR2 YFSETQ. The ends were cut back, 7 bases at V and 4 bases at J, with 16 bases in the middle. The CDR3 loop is CASGSRPGADTQYF. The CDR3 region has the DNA TGCGCCAGCGGCTCCCGTCCGGGCGCAGATACGCAGTATTTT.